The clone carrying this TCR beta chain showed up just once. Its target is not known. All donors were healthy HIV-negative adults lacking recent acute infections or vaccinations. The donors, all of them Caucasian adults, lived in Nashville, Tennessee. J gave up 1 base and V 6 bases, and 4 bases lay outside the gene matches. Germline assignment: CDR1 MNHNS and CDR2 SASEGT. The CDR3 is made up of 14 amino acids. The data belong to a study of shared clonotypes between healthy human individuals. Study findings and constraints: Against clonotypes common to all four donors, non-shared ones had lower generation probabilities.

Deep-level assay runs were performed. Some clones are missing from TCRdb's copy, which holds only in-frame ones; the method was immunoSEQ multiplex PCR. The sample has about 960,000 clones, 60% to 85% seen once. The rearrangement joins TRBV6-1 to TRBJ2-3; 7 bases line up with TRBD1. The sample taken for sequencing was memory CD4+ T cells sorted from blood. Subset described: CD45RA-negative fraction. The TCR originated in a man between 18 and 29 years old in good health. DNA for the CDR3: TGTGCCAGCAGGACGGGGACAGGCACAGATACGCAGTATTTT. It translates to CASRTGTGTDTQYF.